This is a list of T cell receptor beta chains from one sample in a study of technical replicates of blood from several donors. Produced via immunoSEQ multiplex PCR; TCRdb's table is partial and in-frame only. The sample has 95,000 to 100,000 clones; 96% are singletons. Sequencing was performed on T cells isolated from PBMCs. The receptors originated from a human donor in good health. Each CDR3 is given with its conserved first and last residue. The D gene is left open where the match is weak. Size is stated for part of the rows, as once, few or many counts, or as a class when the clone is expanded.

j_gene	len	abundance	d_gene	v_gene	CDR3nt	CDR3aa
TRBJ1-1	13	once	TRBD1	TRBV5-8	TGTGCCAGCAGCCGGACAGGGAACACTGAAGCTTTCTTT	CASSRTGNTEAFF
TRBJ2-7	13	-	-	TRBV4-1	TGCGCCAGCAGCCAAGAGGGCCTGGACGAGCAGTACTTC	CASSQEGLDEQYF
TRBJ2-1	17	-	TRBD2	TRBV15	TGTGCCACCAGCAGCGAAAAGGGGACTAGCGGCTACAATGAGCAGTTCTTC	CATSSEKGTSGYNEQFF
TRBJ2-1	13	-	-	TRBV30	TGTGCCTGGAGTAGGGGGTCTAAGGATGAGCAGTTCTTC	CAWSRGSKDEQFF
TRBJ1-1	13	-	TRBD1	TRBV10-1	TGCGCCAGCACTCCCGGGACAGGGAGGAGAGCTTTCTTT	CASTPGTGRRAFF
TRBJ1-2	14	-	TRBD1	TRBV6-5	TGTGCCAGCAGCCGGACAGGGAGAAACTATGGCTACACCTTC	CASSRTGRNYGYTF
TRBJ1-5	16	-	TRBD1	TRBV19	TGTGCCAGTAGTGCCATCACAGGGGGCAGCAATCAGCCCCAGCATTTT	CASSAITGGSNQPQHF
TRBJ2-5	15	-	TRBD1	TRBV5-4	TGTGCCAGCAGCTTCGGGACAGGGTTCCCGGAGACCCAGTACTTC	CASSFGTGFPETQYF
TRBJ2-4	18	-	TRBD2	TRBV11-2	TGTGCCAGCAGCTTTTCTAGCGGGGTCTCTCGGGCCAAAAACATTCAGTACTTC	CASSFSSGVSRAKNIQYF
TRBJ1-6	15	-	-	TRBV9	TGTGCCAGCAGCCCACGGCAGGGGATGAATTCACCCCTCCACTTT	CASSPRQGMNSPLHF
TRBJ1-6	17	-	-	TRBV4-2	TGTGCCAGCAGCCAAGGGGCTCGAAACCCGAATTATTCACCCCTCCACTTT	CASSQGARNPNYSPLHF
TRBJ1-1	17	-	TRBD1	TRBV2	TGTGCCAGCAGTGAACCGTTAACAGGGGGCGAGAACACTGAAGCTTTCTTT	CASSEPLTGGENTEAFF
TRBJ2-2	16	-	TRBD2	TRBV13	TGTGCCAGCAGCGAGGGACTAGCGGGAGTTACCGGGGAGCTGTTTTTT	CASSEGLAGVTGELFF
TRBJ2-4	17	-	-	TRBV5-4	TGTGCCAGCAGCTCCAGATCGGAGGGTTTGACCAAAAACATTCAGTACTTC	CASSSRSEGLTKNIQYF
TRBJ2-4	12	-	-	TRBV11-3	TGTGCCAGCAGCCCATCGGGGGACATTCAGTACTTC	CASSPSGDIQYF
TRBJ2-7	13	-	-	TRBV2	TGTGCCACCATTAAAGGCGGCTCCTACGAGCAGTACTTC	CATIKGGSYEQYF
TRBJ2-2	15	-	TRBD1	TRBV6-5	TGTGCCAGCACGCGAGGGGGCCCTAGGACCGGGGAGCTGTTTTTT	CASTRGGPRTGELFF
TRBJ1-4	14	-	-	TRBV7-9	TGTGCCAGCAGCACAGGGTATTTTGGTGAAAAACTGTTTTTT	CASSTGYFGEKLFF
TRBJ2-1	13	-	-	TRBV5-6	TGTGCCAGCAGCTCCCCCGTGGGGGCTGAGCAGTTCTTC	CASSSPVGAEQFF
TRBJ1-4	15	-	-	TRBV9	TGTGCCAGCAGTCTACGATGGGGCCATAATGAAAAACTGTTTTTT	CASSLRWGHNEKLFF
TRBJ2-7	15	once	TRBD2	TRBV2	TGTGCCAGCAGTGAAAGTCTAGCGGGAGCCTACGAGCAGTACTTC	CASSESLAGAYEQYF
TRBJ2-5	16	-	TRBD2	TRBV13	TGTGCCAGCAGAAGACTAGCGGGGGGCCGGGCGGAGACCCAGTACTTC	CASRRLAGGRAETQYF
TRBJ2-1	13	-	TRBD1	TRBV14	TGTGCCAGCAGCCAGACAGGGAACAATGAGCAGTTCTTC	CASSQTGNNEQFF
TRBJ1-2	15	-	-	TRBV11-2	TGTGCCAGCAGCTCTATCAGGGGCCCCAACTATGGCTACACCTTC	CASSSIRGPNYGYTF
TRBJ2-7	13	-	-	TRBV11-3	TGTGCCAGCAGCCTACGGACAGAGTACGAGCAGTACTTC	CASSLRTEYEQYF
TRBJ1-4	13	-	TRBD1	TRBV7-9	TGTGCCAGCAGCAAGGGGACAGAAGAAAAACTGTTTTTT	CASSKGTEEKLFF
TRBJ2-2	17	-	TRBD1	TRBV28	TGTGCCAGCAGATCCACCAGACGGGACAGGCTTACCGGGGAGCTGTTTTTT	CASRSTRRDRLTGELFF
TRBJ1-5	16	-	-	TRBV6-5	TGTGCCAGCAGTTCATACCGGACAGCTTCCAATCAGCCCCAGCATTTT	CASSSYRTASNQPQHF
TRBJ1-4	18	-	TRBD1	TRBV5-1	TGCGCCAGCAGCTTGCTGCCGCTCGGACAGGGTGTAAATGAAAAACTGTTTTTT	CASSLLPLGQGVNEKLFF